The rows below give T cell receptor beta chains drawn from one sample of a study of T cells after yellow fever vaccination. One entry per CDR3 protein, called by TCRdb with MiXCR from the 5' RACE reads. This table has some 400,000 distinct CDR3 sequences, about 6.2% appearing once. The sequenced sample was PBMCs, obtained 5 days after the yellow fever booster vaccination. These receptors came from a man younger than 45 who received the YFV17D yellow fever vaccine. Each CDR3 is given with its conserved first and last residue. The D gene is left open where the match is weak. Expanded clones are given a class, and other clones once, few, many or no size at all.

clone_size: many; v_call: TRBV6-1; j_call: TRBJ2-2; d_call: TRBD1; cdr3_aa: CASTGQGSVIGELFF; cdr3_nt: TGTGCCAGCACCGGACAGGGGTCAGTCATCGGGGAGCTGTTTTTT
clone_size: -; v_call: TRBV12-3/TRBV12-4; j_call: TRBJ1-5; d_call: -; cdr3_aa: CASSFSGGRSNQPQHF; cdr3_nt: TGTGCCAGCAGTTTTTCGGGGGGCAGAAGCAATCAGCCCCAGCATTTT
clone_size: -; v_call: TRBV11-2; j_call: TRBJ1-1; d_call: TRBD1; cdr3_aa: CASSPGGQGWSEAFF; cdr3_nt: TGTGCCAGCAGCCCAGGGGGGCAGGGGTGGTCTGAAGCTTTCTTT
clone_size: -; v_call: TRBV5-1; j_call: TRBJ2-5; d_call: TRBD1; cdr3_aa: CASTHSGTGVTRTQYF; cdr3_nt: TGCGCCAGCACCCATTCCGGGACAGGGGTGACCCGGACCCAGTACTTC
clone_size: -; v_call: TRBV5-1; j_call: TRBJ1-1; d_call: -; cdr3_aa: CASSLVSGFTEAFF; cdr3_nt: TGCGCCAGCAGCTTGGTCTCAGGGTTTACTGAAGCTTTCTTT
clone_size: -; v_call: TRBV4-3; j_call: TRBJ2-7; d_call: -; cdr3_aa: CASSQEQGYEQYF; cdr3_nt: TGCGCCAGCAGCCAAGAACAGGGCTACGAGCAGTACTTC
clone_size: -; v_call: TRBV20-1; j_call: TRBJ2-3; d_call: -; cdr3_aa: CCASGAGHIFTDTQYF; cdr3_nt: TGCTGTGCTAGCGGAGCGGGACATATTTTCACAGATACGCAGTATTTT
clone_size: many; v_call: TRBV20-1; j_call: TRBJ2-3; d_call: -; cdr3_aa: CSEGTDTQYF; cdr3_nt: TGCAGCGAAGGCACAGATACGCAGTATTTT
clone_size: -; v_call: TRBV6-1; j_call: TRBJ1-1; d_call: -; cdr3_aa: CASGGTVNTEAFF; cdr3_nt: TGTGCCAGCGGGGGTACGGTGAACACTGAAGCTTTCTTT
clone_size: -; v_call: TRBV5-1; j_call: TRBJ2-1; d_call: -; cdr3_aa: CASSGASRAAYNEQFF; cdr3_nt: TGCGCCAGCAGCGGGGCTAGCCGGGCCGCCTACAATGAGCAGTTCTTC
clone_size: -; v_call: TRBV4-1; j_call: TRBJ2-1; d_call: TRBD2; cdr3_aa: CASSQRAGGLGNEQFF; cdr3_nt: TGCGCCAGCAGCCAACGTGCGGGAGGTTTGGGCAATGAGCAGTTCTTC
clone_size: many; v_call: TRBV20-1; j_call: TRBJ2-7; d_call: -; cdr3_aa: CSARAGVSYEQYF; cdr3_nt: TGCAGTGCTAGAGCTGGGGTCTCCTACGAGCAGTACTTC
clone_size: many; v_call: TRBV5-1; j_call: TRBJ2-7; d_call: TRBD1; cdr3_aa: CASSSVGQGPWPRSYEQYF; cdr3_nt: TGCGCCAGCAGCTCGGTAGGACAGGGACCCTGGCCCCGCTCCTACGAGCAGTACTTC
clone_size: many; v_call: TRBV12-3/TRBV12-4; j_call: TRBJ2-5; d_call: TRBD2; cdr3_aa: CASGGGSRETQYF; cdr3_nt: TGTGCCAGTGGTGGCGGGAGTCGGGAGACCCAGTACTTC
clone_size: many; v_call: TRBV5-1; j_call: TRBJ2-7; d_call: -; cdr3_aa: CASSFGDYEQYF; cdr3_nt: TGCGCCAGCAGCTTTGGGGACTACGAGCAGTACTTC
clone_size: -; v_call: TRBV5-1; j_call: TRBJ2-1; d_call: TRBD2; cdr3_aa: CASSLTPGGTSGATYNEQFF; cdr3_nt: TGCGCCAGCAGCTTGACCCCGGGCGGGACTAGCGGGGCTACCTACAATGAGCAGTTCTTC
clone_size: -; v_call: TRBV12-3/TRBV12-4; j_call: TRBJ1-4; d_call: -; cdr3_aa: CASSLGGINEKLFF; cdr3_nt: TGTGCCAGCAGTTTAGGGGGGATAAATGAAAAACTGTTTTTT
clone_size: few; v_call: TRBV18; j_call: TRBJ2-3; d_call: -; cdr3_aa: CASSGLAAYLDTQYF; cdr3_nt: TGTGCCAGCTCAGGGCTAGCCGCGTATCTAGATACGCAGTATTTT
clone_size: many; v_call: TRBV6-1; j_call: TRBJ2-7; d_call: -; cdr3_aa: CASRIRHSYEQYF; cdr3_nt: TGTGCCAGCAGAATCCGACACTCCTACGAGCAGTACTTC
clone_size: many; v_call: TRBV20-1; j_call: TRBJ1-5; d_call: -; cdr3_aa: CSALIRNHSNQPQHF; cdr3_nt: TGCAGTGCTCTTATCCGGAACCATAGCAATCAGCCCCAGCATTTT
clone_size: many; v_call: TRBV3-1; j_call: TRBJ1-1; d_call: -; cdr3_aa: CASSHGSDTEAFF; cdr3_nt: TGTGCCAGCAGCCATGGCTCGGACACTGAAGCTTTCTTT
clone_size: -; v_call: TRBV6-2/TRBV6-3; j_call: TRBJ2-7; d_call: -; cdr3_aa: CATISSGATPGALYEQYF; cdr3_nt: TGTGCCACCATTTCTTCGGGGGCCACCCCAGGGGCCCTCTACGAGCAGTACTTC
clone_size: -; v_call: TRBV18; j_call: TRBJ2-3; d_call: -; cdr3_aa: CASSTGVIRTDTQYF; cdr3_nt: TGTGCCAGCTCCACGGGCGTGATACGCACAGATACGCAGTATTTT
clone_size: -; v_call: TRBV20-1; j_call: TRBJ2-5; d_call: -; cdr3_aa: CCATPLGEFRQETQYF; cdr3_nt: TGCTGTGCTACCCCTCTGGGGGAGTTCCGTCAAGAGACCCAGTACTTC
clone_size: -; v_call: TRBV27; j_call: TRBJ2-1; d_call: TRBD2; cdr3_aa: CASKWASGRVSEQFF; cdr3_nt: TGTGCCAGCAAATGGGCTAGCGGGAGGGTTAGTGAGCAGTTCTTC
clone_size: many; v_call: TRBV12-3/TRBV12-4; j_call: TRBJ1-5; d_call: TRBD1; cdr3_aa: CASSLWTGDQPQHF; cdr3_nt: TGTGCCAGCAGTTTATGGACAGGGGATCAGCCCCAGCATTTT
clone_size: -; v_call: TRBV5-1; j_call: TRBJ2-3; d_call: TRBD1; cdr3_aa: CASSRGTGDTQYF; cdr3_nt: TGCGCCAGCAGCCGGGGGACAGGGGATACGCAGTATTTT
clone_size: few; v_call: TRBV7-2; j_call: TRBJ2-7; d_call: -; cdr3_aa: CASSLGVASFKF; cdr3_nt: TGTGCCAGCAGCTTAGGGGTCGCGTCCTTTAAATTC
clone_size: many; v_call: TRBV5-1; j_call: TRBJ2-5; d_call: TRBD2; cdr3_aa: CASSLKGGQETQYF; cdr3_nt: TGCGCCAGCAGCTTGAAGGGAGGGCAAGAGACCCAGTACTTC
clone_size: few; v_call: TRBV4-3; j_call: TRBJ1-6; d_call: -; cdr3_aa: CASSQSGTDNSPLHF; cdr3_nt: TGCGCCAGCAGCCAATCCGGGACGGATAATTCACCCCTCCACTTT
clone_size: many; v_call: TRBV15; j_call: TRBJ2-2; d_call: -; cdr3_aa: CATSRGGAANTGELFF; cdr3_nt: TGTGCCACCAGCAGAGGCGGGGCAGCGAACACCGGGGAGCTGTTTTTT
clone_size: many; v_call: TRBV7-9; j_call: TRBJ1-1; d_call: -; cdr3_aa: CASLTWGGLNTEAFF; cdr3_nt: TGTGCCAGCCTAACCTGGGGAGGGTTGAACACTGAAGCTTTCTTT
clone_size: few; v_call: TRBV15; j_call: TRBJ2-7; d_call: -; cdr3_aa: CATGRSGSPYEQYF; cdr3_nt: TGTGCCACCGGGAGATCAGGATCACCCTACGAGCAGTACTTC
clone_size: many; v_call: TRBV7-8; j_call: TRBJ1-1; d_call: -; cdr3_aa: CASSFFAGLNTEAFF; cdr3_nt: TGTGCCAGCAGCTTTTTCGCAGGGCTTAACACTGAAGCTTTCTTT
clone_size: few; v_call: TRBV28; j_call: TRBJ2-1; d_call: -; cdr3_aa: CASSIRHEQFF; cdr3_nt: TGTGCCAGCAGTATCCGCCATGAGCAGTTCTTC
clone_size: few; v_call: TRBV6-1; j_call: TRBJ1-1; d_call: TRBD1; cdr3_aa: CASSRLGQAEAFF; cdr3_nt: TGTGCCAGCAGTCGCCTGGGACAGGCTGAAGCTTTCTTT
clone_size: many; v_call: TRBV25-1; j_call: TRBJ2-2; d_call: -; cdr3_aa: CATSGVSGELFF; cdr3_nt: TGTGCCACCTCGGGGGTATCCGGGGAGCTGTTTTTT
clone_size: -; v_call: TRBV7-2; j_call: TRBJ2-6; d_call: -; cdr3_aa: CASSLRVRAGANVLTF; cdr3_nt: TGTGCCAGCAGCCTCAGGGTACGGGCCGGGGCCAACGTCCTGACTTTC
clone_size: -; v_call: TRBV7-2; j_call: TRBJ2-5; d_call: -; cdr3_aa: CASSLGGDGTKTQYF; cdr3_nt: TGTGCCAGCAGCTTAGGAGGAGATGGGACGAAGACCCAGTACTTC
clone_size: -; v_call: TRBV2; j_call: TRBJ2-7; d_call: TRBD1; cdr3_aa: CASIQGSIGYEQYF; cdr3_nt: TGTGCCAGCATACAGGGGTCAATCGGTTACGAGCAGTACTTC
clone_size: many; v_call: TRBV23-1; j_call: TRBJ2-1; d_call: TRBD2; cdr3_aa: CASRQRERNNEQFF; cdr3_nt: TGCGCCAGCAGGCAGCGGGAGCGGAACAATGAGCAGTTCTTC
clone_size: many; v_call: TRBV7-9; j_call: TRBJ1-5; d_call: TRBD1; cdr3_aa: CASSSTGMEQPQHF; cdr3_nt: TGTGCCAGCAGCTCGACAGGGATGGAGCAGCCCCAGCATTTT
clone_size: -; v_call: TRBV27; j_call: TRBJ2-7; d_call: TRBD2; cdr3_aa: CASSPAAGESYEQYF; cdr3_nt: TGTGCCAGCAGTCCCGCGGCGGGAGAGAGTTACGAGCAGTACTTC
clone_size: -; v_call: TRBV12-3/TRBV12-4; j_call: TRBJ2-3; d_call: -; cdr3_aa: CASRKDLAGRGTDTQYF; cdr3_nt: TGTGCCAGCAGAAAAGACTTAGCAGGGCGTGGCACAGATACGCAGTATTTT
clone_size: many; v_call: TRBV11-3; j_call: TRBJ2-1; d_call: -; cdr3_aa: CASSLDDERNEQFF; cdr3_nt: TGTGCCAGCAGCTTAGATGATGAGCGGAATGAGCAGTTCTTC
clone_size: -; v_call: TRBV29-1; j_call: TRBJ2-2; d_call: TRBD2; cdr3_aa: CSVEGLAGGTGELFF; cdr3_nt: TGCAGCGTTGAAGGGCTAGCGGGAGGAACCGGGGAGCTGTTTTTT
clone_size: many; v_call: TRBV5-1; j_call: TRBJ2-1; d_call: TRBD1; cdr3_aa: CASSLPGQYNEQFF; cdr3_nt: TGCGCCAGCAGCTTGCCGGGACAGTACAATGAGCAGTTCTTC
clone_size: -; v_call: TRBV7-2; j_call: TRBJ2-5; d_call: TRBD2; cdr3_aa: CASRVLAGETQYF; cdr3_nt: TGTGCCAGCAGGGTACTAGCGGGAGAGACCCAGTACTTC